A single sample is the source of the 28 T cell receptor beta chains below, sequenced in a study of blood T cell repertoires in COVID-19. Measured with immunoSEQ multiplex PCR; TCRdb has only the in-frame clones, and not every one. Seen here are about 190,000 clones, roughly 80% observed once, and the top ten hold about 18%. Sequencing used peripheral blood. The receptors derive from a man aged 55 to 70 with active or convalescent COVID-19.

This sequence joins TRBV5-4 and TRBJ2-5, with D unclear. The germline V gene has CDR1 SGHNT and CDR2 YYREEE (reference sequence). This CDR3 is 15 amino acids long. The ends were cut back, 0 bases at V and 0 bases at J, with 9 bases in the middle. In nucleotides, the CDR3 is TGTGCCAGCAGCTTGGAGACAACGTACCAAGAGACCCAGTACTTC. Protein: CASSLETTYQETQYF.

The chain employs TRBV28 and TRBJ2-7; 10 positions agree with TRBD1. Germline CDR1 MDHEN, CDR2 SYDVKM. Trimming cost V 2 bases and J 4 bases; bases outside gene matches: 8. This CDR3 has 16 amino acids. CDR3 region: CASSLRGQGSKYEQYF. In DNA form, the CDR3 reads TGTGCCAGCAGTTTAAGGGGACAGGGGTCGAAATACGAGCAGTACTTC.

The chain has TRBV30 and TRBJ2-1, with D perhaps TRBD2 (5 bases). The CDR3 runs to 14 residues. V dropped 2 bases and J dropped 8 bases, with 16 bases sitting between them. In germline, CDR1 is GTSNPN, CDR2 SVGIG (reference sequence). The CDR3 nucleotides read TGTGCCTGGAGTCCCTCACGGGGATTCCATGAGCAGTTCTTC. This sequence encodes CAWSPSRGFHEQFF. Drawing the rest from reference TRBV30 and TRBJ2-1, the complete variable domain is SQTIHQWPATLVQPVGSPLSLECTVEGTSNPNLYWYRQAAGRGLQLLFYSVGIGQISSEVPQNLSASRPQDRQFILSSKKLLLSDSGFYLCAWSPSRGFHEQFFGPGTRLTVL.

CDR3 bases: TGTGCCAGCAGTGAATATCAGGGGGCAGGGGCCAACGTCCTGACTTTC. Translating gives CASSEYQGAGANVLTF. This chain links TRBV25-1 with TRBJ2-6, with 8 bases fitting TRBD1. Germline trimming cut 0 bases from V and 4 bases from J; bases unmatched to any gene: 2. The CDR3 extends over 16 amino acids. CDR1 is MGHDK and CDR2 is SYGVNS in the germline V gene.

The rearrangement links TRBV27 to TRBJ2-7; TRBD1 is a possible D gene (5 bases). Germline CDR1 and CDR2: MNHEY and SMNVEV (reference sequence). The CDR3 length is 13 residues. V lost 6 bases, J lost 0 bases, and 9 bases lay in between. The CDR3 is CASSGHLSYEQYF. CDR3 bases: TGTGCCAGCAGCGGACACCTCTCCTACGAGCAGTACTTC.

The CDR3 loop reads CASTGQAHNEQFF. The CDR3 coding sequence is TGTGCCAGCACCGGACAAGCGCACAATGAGCAGTTCTTC. The genes are TRBV25-1 and TRBJ2-1; D perhaps matches TRBD1 (5 bases). The germline V gene encodes CDR1 MGHDK and CDR2 SYGVNS. This CDR3 is built from 13 residues. The V gene lost 7 bases and the J gene lost 5 bases, with 12 bases spanning the gap.

The chain couples TRBV5-4 to TRBJ2-5; 10 bases fit TRBD1. CDR1 is SGHNT, CDR2 YYREEE, per germline (reference sequence). Trimming cost V 3 bases and J 5 bases; bases outside gene matches: 7. The CDR3 spans 15 residues. The CDR3 spells CASSSRDRGAETQYF. The CDR3 DNA reads as TGTGCCAGCAGCTCGCGGGACAGGGGCGCGGAGACCCAGTACTTC.

V is TRBV11-2 and J is TRBJ2-4, with 7 bases matching TRBD2. There are 14 residues in the CDR3. CDR1 is SGHAT and CDR2 is FQNNGV in the germline V gene. The J segment lost 7 bases and the V segment lost 1 base, leaving 4 bases of the junction unmatched. The CDR3 DNA reads TGTGCCAGCAGCTTAGGGGCGGGGGTCAACATTCAGTACTTC. It yields the protein CASSLGAGVNIQYF.

The rearrangement links TRBV2 to TRBJ2-2; D unclear. V was clipped by 5 bases and J by 2 bases, with 9 bases between them. The CDR3 covers 14 residues. CDR1 and CDR2 (germline): SNHLY, FYNNEI. The CDR3 DNA follows: TGTGCCAGCAGTAGGAGCCTCAACACCGGGGAGCTGTTTTTT. Amino acid sequence: CASSRSLNTGELFF.

The V call is TRBV15, the J call TRBJ2-1, with D unclear. Germline-derived CDR1 and CDR2 are LNHNV and YYDKDF (reference sequence). The CDR3 runs to 15 residues. Between the trimmed V and J ends, which lost 1 base and 2 bases, there was a span of 9 bases. The CDR3 sequence is CATSRAGTAYNEQFF. CDR3 nucleotides: TGTGCCACCAGCAGAGCAGGCACAGCCTACAATGAGCAGTTCTTC.

V and J are TRBV7-9 and TRBJ2-5, with 9 bases that match TRBD2. CDR1 and CDR2 from the germline V gene are SEHNR and FQNEAQ (reference sequence). The CDR3 runs 16 residues. J lost 2 bases, V lost 3 bases, and 7 bases had no gene match. The CDR3, as DNA: TGTGCCAGCAGCTTGCTAGCGGGATTGGGACAAGAGACCCAGTACTTC. This sequence encodes CASSLLAGLGQETQYF.

This clone came up a few times. This rearrangement joins TRBV9 to TRBJ2-1; 7 bases map to TRBD2. Germline loops: CDR1 SGDLS, CDR2 YYNGEE. This CDR3 is built from 16 residues. V shed 0 bases and J 3 bases; nucleotides not matched to a gene: 6. For the CDR3, the DNA is TGTGCCAGCAGCGTAGAATTAGCGGGTAGCTACAATGAGCAGTTCTTC. Its protein is CASSVELAGSYNEQFF. Drawing the rest from reference TRBV9 and TRBJ2-1, the complete variable domain is DSGVTQTPKHLITATGQRVTLRCSPRSGDLSVYWYQQSLDQGLQFLIQYYNGEERAKGNILERFSAQQFPDLHSELNLSSLELGDSALYFCASSVELAGSYNEQFFGPGTRLTVL.

The chain employs TRBV29-1 and TRBJ1-2; tentative D call: TRBD1 (6 bases). Germline CDR1 is SQVTM and CDR2 is ANQGSEA. V gave up 5 bases and J gave up 3 bases, with 13 bases separating them. The CDR3 has 13 residues. The CDR3 reads CSVKKGGYYGYTF. The CDR3 DNA sequence: TGCAGCGTTAAAAAGGGGGGGTACTATGGCTACACCTTC.

This chain uses TRBV5-1 with TRBJ2-3, with 9 positions matching TRBD2. CDR3 length: 15 residues. The germline CDR1 and CDR2 sequences are SGHRS and YFSETQ. Losses at the gene ends were 5 bases for V and 6 bases for J; bases not matched to a gene: 10. The CDR3 sequence is CASRPSGGRVDTQYF. The CDR3 coding sequence is TGCGCCAGCAGACCTTCGGGCGGGAGGGTGGATACGCAGTATTTT.

DNA of the CDR3: TGTGCCAGCATACGGGGGAGGGCCTCTGGAAACACCATATATTTT. Translation gives CASIRGRASGNTIYF. The rearrangement uses TRBV28 and TRBJ1-3; D possibly corresponds to TRBD1 (5 bases). V dropped 7 bases and J dropped 0 bases, with 13 bases sitting between them. CDR1 and CDR2 (germline): MDHEN, SYDVKM. CDR3 size: 15 residues.

The chain combines TRBV3-1 (or the pseudogene TRBV3-2) with TRBJ2-7, with 8 bases lining up with TRBD1. The CDR3 length is 15 residues. J gave up 3 bases and V 0 bases, and 4 bases lay outside the gene matches. From germline, CDR1 is LGHDT and CDR2 YNNKEL (reference sequence). In DNA, the CDR3 is TGTGCCAGCAGCCAAGAGACAGGGGCAGGCTACGAGCAGTACTTC. Translating gives CASSQETGAGYEQYF.

J is TRBJ2-3 and V is TRBV5-1; D gene uncertain. With 2 bases removed from V and 4 bases from J, the gap between germline ends came to 11 bases. The CDR3 consists of 14 residues. Germline CDR1 reads SGHRS; CDR2 reads YFSETQ. In DNA form, the CDR3 reads TGCGCCAGCAGCTTCTCCGGTGTGGCAGATACGCAGTATTTT. Its translation: CASSFSGVADTQYF.

The chain is built from TRBV19 and TRBJ2-7; TRBD1 matches 8 bases. Germline trimming cut 4 bases from V and 0 bases from J; bases unmatched to any gene: 2. In germline, CDR1 is LNHDA, CDR2 SQIVND (reference sequence). The CDR3 spans 14 residues. The DNA of the CDR3 is TGTGCCAGTAGTAAGACAGGGGTCTCCTACGAGCAGTACTTC. Translating it yields CASSKTGVSYEQYF. The full variable domain, its missing parts supplied by reference TRBV19 and TRBJ2-7, is DGGITQSPKYLFRKEGQNVTLSCEQNLNHDAMYWYRQDPGQGLRLIYYSQIVNDFQKGDIAEGYSVSREKKESFPLTVTSAQKNPTAFYLCASSKTGVSYEQYFGPGTRLTVT.

This rearrangement joins TRBV3-1 (or the pseudogene TRBV3-2) to TRBJ2-3; TRBD1 might be the D (6 bases). Trimming shortened V by 4 bases and J by 4 bases, and 18 bases separated the two germline ends. Germline CDR1 LGHDT, CDR2 YNNKEL (reference sequence). The CDR3 sequence is 16 residues long. CDR3 region: CASSRLLGGRSDTQYF. CDR3 sequence (DNA): TGTGCCAGCAGCCGCCTCCTTGGGGGCAGGTCAGATACGCAGTATTTT.

The DNA of the CDR3 is TGTGCCAGCAGTAGCGACCGGGGAGCAGATACGCAGTATTTT. Its translation: CASSSDRGADTQYF. This chain connects TRBV6-4 to TRBJ2-3, with D tentatively TRBD2 (5 bases). CDR1 and CDR2 from the germline V gene are MRHNA and SNTAGT. Trimming removed 5 bases from V and 4 bases from J, with 13 bases in between. The CDR3 consists of 14 residues.

The J gene is TRBJ2-2, the V gene TRBV12-3 or TRBV12-4, with TRBD1 as a possible D gene (5 bases). V gave up 9 bases and J gave up 6 bases, with 8 bases separating them. This CDR3 is 11 amino acids long. The CDR3 loop is CASSGPGELFF. CDR3 in DNA: TGTGCCAGTTCAGGGCCCGGGGAGCTGTTTTTT.

This chain joins TRBV4-2 and TRBJ2-3; possibly TRBD2 for D (5 bases). This CDR3 is 16 amino acids long. V lost 3 bases, J lost 0 bases, and 13 bases lay in between. Germline assignment: CDR1 LGHNA and CDR2 YNFKEQ. Here the CDR3 DNA reads TGTGCCAGCAGCCAGGGAGTTGTCAGAAGCACAGATACGCAGTATTTT. It encodes CASSQGVVRSTDTQYF.

The chain is built from TRBV6-6 and TRBJ1-4; D gene uncertain. The CDR3 covers 14 residues. The V and J ends lost 8 bases and 0 bases respectively, with 10 bases between them. Germline assignment: CDR1 MNHNY and CDR2 SVGAGI (reference sequence). CDR3 amino acids: CASRPSSTNEKLFF. The CDR3 DNA sequence: TGTGCCAGCCGCCCGAGTTCAACTAATGAAAAACTGTTTTTT.

V is TRBV4-3 and J is TRBJ2-2; 9 bases are a match to TRBD2. The length of the CDR3 is 18 residues. With V trimmed by 1 base and J by 5 bases, 11 bases remained unmatched. Germline V gene data show CDR1 as LGHNA and CDR2 as YSLEER. The CDR3 reads CASSQGGTSMWGTGELFF. The CDR3 DNA reads TGCGCCAGCAGCCAAGGGGGGACTAGCATGTGGGGTACCGGGGAGCTGTTTTTT.

The gene calls are TRBV9 and TRBJ2-7; TRBD2 aligns across 7 bases. Germline CDR1 is SGDLS and CDR2 is YYNGEE. The CDR3 is 11 amino acids. V shed 5 bases and J 5 bases; nucleotides not matched to a gene: 1. The CDR3 sequence is CASSAGDEQYF. The CDR3 bases are TGTGCCAGCAGTGCGGGGGACGAGCAGTACTTC.

V is TRBV6-1 and J is TRBJ1-6; D possibly corresponds to TRBD1 (6 bases). The V gene lost 8 bases and the J gene lost 8 bases, with 16 bases spanning the gap. There are 14 residues in the CDR3. CDR1 and CDR2 (germline): MNHNS, SASEGT. This CDR3 is CASGPGQLYSPLHF. CDR3 DNA sequence: TGTGCCAGCGGCCCGGGACAACTTTATTCACCCCTCCACTTT.

A remark on this clone: Germline and junction disagree at one end, which may indicate a read error. The CDR3 spells CASRTSGRPLNGQFF. CDR3 nucleotide sequence: TGTGCCAGCAGGACGAGCGGGAGGCCCCTAAATGGGCAGTTCTTC. The chain couples TRBV28 to TRBJ2-1; TRBD2 matches at 9 bases. Germline CDR1 MDHEN, CDR2 SYDVKM. This CDR3 spans 15 amino acids.

The rearrangement joins TRBV28 to TRBJ2-5, with D hard to call. This CDR3 spans 14 amino acids. With 1 base removed from V and 1 base from J, the gap between germline ends came to 7 bases. Germline V CDR1 and CDR2: MDHEN, SYDVKM. The CDR3 DNA follows: TGTGCCAGCAGTTTATCTTACAGCCAAGAGACCCAGTACTTC. Residues: CASSLSYSQETQYF.